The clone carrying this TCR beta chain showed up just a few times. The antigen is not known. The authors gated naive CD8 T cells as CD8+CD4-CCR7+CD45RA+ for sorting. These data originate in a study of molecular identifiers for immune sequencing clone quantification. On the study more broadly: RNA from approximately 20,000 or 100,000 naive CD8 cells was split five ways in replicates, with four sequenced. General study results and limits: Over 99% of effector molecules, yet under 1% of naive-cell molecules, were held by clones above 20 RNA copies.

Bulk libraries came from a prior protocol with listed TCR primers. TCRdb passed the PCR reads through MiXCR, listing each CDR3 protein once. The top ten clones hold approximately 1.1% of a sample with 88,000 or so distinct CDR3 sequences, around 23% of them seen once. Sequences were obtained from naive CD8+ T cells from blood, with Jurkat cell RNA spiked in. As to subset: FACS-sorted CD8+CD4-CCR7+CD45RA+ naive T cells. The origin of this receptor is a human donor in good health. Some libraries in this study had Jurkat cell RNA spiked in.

The CDR3 nucleotides read TGTGCCAGTAGTATTTTTCGGGCAGATCATCAGCCCCAGCATTTT. This gives the protein CASSIFRADHQPQHF. This chain joins TRBV19 and TRBJ1-5; D unclear. CDR3 length equals 15 residues. Germline-derived CDR1 and CDR2 are LNHDA and SQIVND (reference sequence). With 3 bases removed from V and 5 bases from J, the gap between germline ends came to 14 bases.